This TCR beta chain stems from a study of T cell changes during pregnancy in multiple sclerosis (dated by TCRdb to between 2018 and 2021). Study-wide context: The study looked at changes in the T cell repertoire across pregnancy in women with multiple sclerosis.

CDR3 length: 13 amino acids, cysteine to phenylalanine. CDR3 DNA only is kept here, 39 bases in frame from base 1. The junction carries 13 bases between V and J, which are trimmed by 6 bases and 4 bases respectively. For CDR1 and CDR2, the germline V gene lists SGHRS and YFSETQ. The count of this clone is one. The antigen this receptor binds is unknown. No much larger clone exists at a distance of one base, and base qualities are not known. Library preparation employed the immunoSEQ multiplex PCR assay. Drawn from immuneACCESS, this table holds only the in-frame rearrangements with V and J called that TCRdb kept. Clones are partly lost; checked studies trace under half to an unresolved V gene and leave the rest unexplained. Here the sample has just under 40,000 clones; 90% occur a single time. The ten largest clonotypes hold around 0.47% of the sample.

The sequence derives from a female donor in good health, enrolled as a control in a pregnancy study. Recombination connected TRBV5-1 to TRBJ1-1; TRBD1 is perhaps the D gene, given 5 matching bases. The sample here was CD4+ T cells from peripheral blood mononuclear cells, taken in the first trimester of pregnancy. The CDR3 in this case is CASNQGWGTEAFF. The bases read TGCGCCAGCAATCAGGGCTGGGGCACTGAAGCTTTCTTT. The entire variable domain, with the stretches around the CDR3 drawn from the reference TRBV5-1 and TRBJ1-1 proteins, is KAGVTQTPRYLIKTRGQQVTLSCSPISGHRSVSWYQQTPGQGLQFLFEYFSETQRNKGNFPGRFSGRQFSNSRSEMNVSTLELGDSALYLCASNQGWGTEAFFGQGTRLTVV.